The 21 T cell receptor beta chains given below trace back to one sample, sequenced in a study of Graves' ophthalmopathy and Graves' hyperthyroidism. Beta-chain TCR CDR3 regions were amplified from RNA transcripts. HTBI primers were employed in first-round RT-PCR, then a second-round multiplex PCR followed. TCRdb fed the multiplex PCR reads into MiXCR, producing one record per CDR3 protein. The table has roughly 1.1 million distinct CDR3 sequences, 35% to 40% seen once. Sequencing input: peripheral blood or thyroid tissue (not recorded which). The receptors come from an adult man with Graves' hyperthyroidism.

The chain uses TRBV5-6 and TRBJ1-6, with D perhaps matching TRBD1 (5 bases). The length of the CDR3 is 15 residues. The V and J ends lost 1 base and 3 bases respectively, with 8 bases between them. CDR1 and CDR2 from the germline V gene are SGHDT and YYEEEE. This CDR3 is CASSLRQNYNSPLHF. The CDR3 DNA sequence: TGTGCCAGCAGCTTGAGACAGAACTATAATTCACCCCTCCACTTT.

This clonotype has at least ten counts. The CDR3 DNA reads TGTGCCAGCAGTGCTCGACAGACAGGAATCTACGAGCAGTACTTC. Translating it yields CASSARQTGIYEQYF. This chain links TRBV2 with TRBJ2-7; a weak D match, TRBD1 (6 bases). The germline V and J ends were trimmed by 4 bases and 3 bases, with 16 bases remaining between them. The germline gives CDR1 SNHLY, CDR2 FYNNEI. The length of the CDR3 is 15 residues.

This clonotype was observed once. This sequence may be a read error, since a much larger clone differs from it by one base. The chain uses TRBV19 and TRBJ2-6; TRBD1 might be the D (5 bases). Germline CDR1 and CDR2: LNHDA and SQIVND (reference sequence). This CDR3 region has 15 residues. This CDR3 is CATTPAPSGANVPTF. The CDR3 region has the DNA TGTGCCACAACCCCGGCGCCGTCTGGGGCCAACGTCCCGACTTTC.

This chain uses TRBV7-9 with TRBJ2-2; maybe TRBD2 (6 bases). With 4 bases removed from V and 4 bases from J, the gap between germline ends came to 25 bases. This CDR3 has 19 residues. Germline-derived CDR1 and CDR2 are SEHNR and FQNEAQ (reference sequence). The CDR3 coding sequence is TGTGCCAGCAGCTCCCTTCTTGGTAGCGGCGCGGGATTCACCGGGGAGCTGTTTTTT. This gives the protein CASSSLLGSGAGFTGELFF. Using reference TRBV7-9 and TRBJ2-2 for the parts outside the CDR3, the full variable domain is DTGVSQNPRHKITKRGQNVTFRCDPISEHNRLYWYRQTLGQGPEFLTYFQNEAQLEKSRLLSDRFSAERPKGSFSTLEIQRTEQGDSAMYLCASSSLLGSGAGFTGELFFGEGSRLTVL.

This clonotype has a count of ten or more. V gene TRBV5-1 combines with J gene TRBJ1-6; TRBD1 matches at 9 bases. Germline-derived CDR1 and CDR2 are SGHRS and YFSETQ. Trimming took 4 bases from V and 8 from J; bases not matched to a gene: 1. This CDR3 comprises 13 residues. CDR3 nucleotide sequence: TGCGCCAGCAGCACAGGGGGCGATTCACCCCTCCACTTT. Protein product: CASSTGGDSPLHF.

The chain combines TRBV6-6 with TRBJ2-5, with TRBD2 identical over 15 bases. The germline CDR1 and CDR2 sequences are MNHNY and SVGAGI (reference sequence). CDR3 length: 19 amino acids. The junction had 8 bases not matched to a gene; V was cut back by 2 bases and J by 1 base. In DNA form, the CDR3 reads TGTGCCAGCAGTTACCCCCGGACTAGCGGGGGGGGCATCCAAGAGACCCAGTACTTC. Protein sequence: CASSYPRTSGGGIQETQYF.

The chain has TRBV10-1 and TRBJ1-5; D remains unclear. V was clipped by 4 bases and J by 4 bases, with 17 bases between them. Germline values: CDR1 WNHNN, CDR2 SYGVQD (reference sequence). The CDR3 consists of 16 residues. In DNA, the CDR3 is TGCGCCAGCAGTGCTAGAGGCGGGTCCCCGAATCAGCCCCAGCATTTT. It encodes CASSARGGSPNQPQHF.

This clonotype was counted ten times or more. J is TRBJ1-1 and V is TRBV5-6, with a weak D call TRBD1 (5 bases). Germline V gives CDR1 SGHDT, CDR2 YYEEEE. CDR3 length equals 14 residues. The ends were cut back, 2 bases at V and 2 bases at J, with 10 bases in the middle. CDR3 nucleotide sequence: TGTGCCAGCAGCTTCGATGGGGGAAACACTGAAGCTTTCTTT. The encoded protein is CASSFDGGNTEAFF.

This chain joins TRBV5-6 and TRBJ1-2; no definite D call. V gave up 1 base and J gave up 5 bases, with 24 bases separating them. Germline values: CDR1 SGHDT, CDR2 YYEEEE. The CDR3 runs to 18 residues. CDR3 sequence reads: CASSLFEYGKDEGYGYTF. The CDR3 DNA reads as TGTGCCAGCAGCTTGTTTGAATATGGGAAGGACGAAGGTTATGGCTACACCTTC.

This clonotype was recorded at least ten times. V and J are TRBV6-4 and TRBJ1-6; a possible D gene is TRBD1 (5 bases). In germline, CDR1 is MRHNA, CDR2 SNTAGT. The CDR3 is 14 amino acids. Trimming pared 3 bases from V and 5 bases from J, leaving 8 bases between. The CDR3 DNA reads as TGTGCCAGCAGTGAAGACAGCAATAATTCACCCCTCCACTTT. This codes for CASSEDSNNSPLHF.

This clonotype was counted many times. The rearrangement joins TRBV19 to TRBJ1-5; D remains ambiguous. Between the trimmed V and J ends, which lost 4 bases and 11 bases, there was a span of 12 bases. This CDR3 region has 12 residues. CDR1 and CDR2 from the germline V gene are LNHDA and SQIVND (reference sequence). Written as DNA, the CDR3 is TGTGCCAGTAGTACCAGCGGCCAGTCCCAGCATTTT. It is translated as CASSTSGQSQHF.

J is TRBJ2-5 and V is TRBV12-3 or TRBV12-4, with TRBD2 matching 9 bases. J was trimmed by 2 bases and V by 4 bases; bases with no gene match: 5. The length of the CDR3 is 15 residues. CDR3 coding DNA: TGTGCCAGCAGTTCTACCCTAGCGGGGCAAGAGACCCAGTACTTC. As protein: CASSSTLAGQETQYF.

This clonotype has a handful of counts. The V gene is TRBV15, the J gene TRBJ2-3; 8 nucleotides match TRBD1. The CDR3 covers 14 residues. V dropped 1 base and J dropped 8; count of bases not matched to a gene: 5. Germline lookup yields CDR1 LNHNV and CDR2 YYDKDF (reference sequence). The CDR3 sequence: CATSRGFGQGTQYF. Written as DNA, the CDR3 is TGTGCCACCAGCAGAGGCTTCGGACAGGGTACGCAGTATTTT.

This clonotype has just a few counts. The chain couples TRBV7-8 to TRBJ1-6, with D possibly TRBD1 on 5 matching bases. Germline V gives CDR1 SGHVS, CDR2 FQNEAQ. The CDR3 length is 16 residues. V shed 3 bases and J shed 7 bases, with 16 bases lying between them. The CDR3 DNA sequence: TGTGCCAGCAGCTTGGTGGGGGGAGGCAGGAATTCACCCCTCCACTTT. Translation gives CASSLVGGGRNSPLHF.

In DNA, the CDR3 is TGTGCCAGCAGCTTTGGGGGGGACAGTAACGGCTACACCTTC. This gives the protein CASSFGGDSNGYTF. V usage is TRBV7-8 and J usage is TRBJ1-2; 7 bases match TRBD1. V was clipped by 3 bases and J by 8 bases; unmatched bases: 9. CDR1 SGHVS and CDR2 FQNEAQ come from the germline V gene. The CDR3 extends over 14 amino acids. The full variable domain, with the rest looked up from reference TRBV7-8 and TRBJ1-2, is GAGVSQSPRYKVAKRGQDVALRCDPISGHVSLFWYQQALGQGPEFLTYFQNEAQLDKSGLPSDRFFAERPEGSVSTLKIQRTQQEDSAVYLCASSFGGDSNGYTFGSGTRLTVV.

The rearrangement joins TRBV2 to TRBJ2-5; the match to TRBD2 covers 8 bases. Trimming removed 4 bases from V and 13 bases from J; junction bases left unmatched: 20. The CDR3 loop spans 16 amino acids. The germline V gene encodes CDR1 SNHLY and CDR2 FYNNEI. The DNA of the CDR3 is TGTGCCAGCAGTGGAGGGGGGTCCCCCGGTAGCGGGACTAGGTACTTC. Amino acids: CASSGGGSPGSGTRYF.

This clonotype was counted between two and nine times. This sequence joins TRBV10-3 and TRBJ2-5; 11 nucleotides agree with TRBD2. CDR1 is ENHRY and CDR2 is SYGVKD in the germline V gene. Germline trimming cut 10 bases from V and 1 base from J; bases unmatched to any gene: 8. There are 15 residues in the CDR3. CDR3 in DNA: TGTGCCAGCACCTCTAGCGGGGGGCCCCAAGAGACCCAGTACTTC. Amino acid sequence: CASTSSGGPQETQYF.

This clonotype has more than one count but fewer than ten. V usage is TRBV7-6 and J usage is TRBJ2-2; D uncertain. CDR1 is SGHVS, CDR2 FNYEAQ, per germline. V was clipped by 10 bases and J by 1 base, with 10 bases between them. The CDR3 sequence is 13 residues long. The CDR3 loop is CATGPQNTGELFF. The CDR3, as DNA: TGTGCCACCGGTCCTCAGAACACCGGGGAGCTGTTTTTT. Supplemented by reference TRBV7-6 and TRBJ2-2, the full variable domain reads GAGVSQSPRYKVTKRGQDVALRCDPISGHVSLYWYRQALGQGPEFLTYFNYEAQQDKSGLPNDRFSAERPEGSISTLTIQRTEQRDSAMYRCATGPQNTGELFFGEGSRLTVL.

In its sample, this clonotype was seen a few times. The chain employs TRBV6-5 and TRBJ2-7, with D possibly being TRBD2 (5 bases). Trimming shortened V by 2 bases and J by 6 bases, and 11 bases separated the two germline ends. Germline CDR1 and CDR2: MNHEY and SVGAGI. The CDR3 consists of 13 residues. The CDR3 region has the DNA TGTGCCAGCAGTTACAGGGAGTTAGGCGAGCAGTACTTC. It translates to CASSYRELGEQYF.

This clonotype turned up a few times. For the CDR3, the DNA is TGTGCCAGTACCCTCCTAGGTGGGGGCGATGAGAGTGTTGGCGATCAGCCCCAGCATTTT. This gives the protein CASTLLGGGDESVGDQPQHF. This chain uses TRBV19 with TRBJ1-5; possibly TRBD1 for D (6 bases). The CDR3 spans 20 residues. CDR1 is LNHDA and CDR2 is SQIVND in the germline V gene (reference sequence). Trimming took off 7 bases at V and 5 bases at J, with 33 bases between the two ends.

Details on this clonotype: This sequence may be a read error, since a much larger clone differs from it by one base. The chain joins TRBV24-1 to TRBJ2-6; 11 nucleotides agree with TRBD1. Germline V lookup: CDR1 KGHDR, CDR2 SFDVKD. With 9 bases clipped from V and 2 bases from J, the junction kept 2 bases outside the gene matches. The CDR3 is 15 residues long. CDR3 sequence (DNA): TGTGCCACCGGGACAGGGGGGGCTGGGGCCAACGTCCTGACTTTC. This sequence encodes CATGTGGAGANVLTF.